This T cell receptor (beta chain) is drawn from a study of blood T cell repertoires in COVID-19. Across the whole study: The origin of the acute and convalescent COVID-19 samples was the United States, Italy and Spain. The analysed material was cDNA or gDNA that came from T cells, B-cell-depleted T cells, or PBMCs.

The V end was cut by 2 bases, the J end by 0 bases, with 7 bases between. The CDR3 extends over 14 amino acids. CDR1 is MDHEN and CDR2 is SYDVKM in the germline V gene. Per the original methods: Amplified reference gene primers provided the basis for estimating nucleated cell counts. TCRdb's copy holds only in-frame clones and misses some; the assay was immunoSEQ multiplex PCR. That table supplies the V and J calls and clone size; D and trimming were determined from the DNA. Among around 200,000 clones, around 87% were seen once, and the ten largest hold 5.5% to 8%. This receptor was taken from a man in his 60s who had recovered from COVID-19. The material sequenced was peripheral blood. The genes are TRBV28 and TRBJ1-1, with D unclear. The CDR3 nucleotides are TGTGCCAGCAGTTTAATCAGAATGAACACTGAAGCTTTCTTT. Amino acid sequence: CASSLIRMNTEAFF.